The 21 T cell receptor beta chains below all came from one sample that was sequenced in a study of T-cell memory formation after mild COVID-19. TCRdb redid the calling of the 5' RACE reads with MiXCR, one entry per CDR3 protein. The table records just under 350,000 distinct CDR3 sequences, 13% of them present only once. Material: PBMCs or a T cell subset sorted from them (not recorded which). The receptors were sampled from a man younger than 30 who had mild COVID-19 (a few samples of this study predate the infection). Cell type and time point are not known.

J is TRBJ2-3 and V is TRBV28; tentative D call: TRBD1 (6 bases). The CDR3 has 14 residues. Trimming removed 5 bases from V and 5 bases from J, with 14 bases in between. The germline V gene encodes CDR1 MDHEN and CDR2 SYDVKM. DNA of the CDR3: TGTGCCAGCAGTGGGGGACAAGTCGAAGATACGCAGTATTTT. Translated: CASSGGQVEDTQYF.

This clonotype was observed a few times. The chain couples TRBV5-5 to TRBJ2-3; D ambiguous. The CDR3 contains 16 residues. V was cut by 4 bases and J by 5 bases, with 20 bases left in between. CDR1 and CDR2 (germline): SGHKS, YYEKEE (reference sequence). The CDR3 nucleotides are TGTGCCAGCAGCCGGATGGGCGGACCCACCGGAGATACGCAGTATTTT. This codes for CASSRMGGPTGDTQYF.

This clonotype occurred a few times. The rearrangement joins TRBV7-2 to TRBJ2-1, with D tentatively TRBD2 (7 bases). Trimming pared 2 bases from V and 3 bases from J, leaving 11 bases between. The CDR3 length is 15 residues. CDR1 SGHTA and CDR2 FQGNSA come from the germline V gene. The CDR3 loop is CASSLRGGVYNEQFF. CDR3 DNA: TGTGCCAGCAGCTTAAGGGGGGGAGTCTACAATGAGCAGTTCTTC.

The rearrangement joins TRBV15 to TRBJ1-4; 7 bases agree with TRBD1. The CDR3 loop spans 17 amino acids. V trimming: 2 bases; J trimming: 0 bases; junction bases outside the gene matches: 6. Germline assignment: CDR1 LNHNV and CDR2 YYDKDF (reference sequence). CDR3 in DNA: TGTGCCACCAGCAGAAGGGACAGCGCCGCAACTAATGAAAAACTGTTTTTT. Its protein is CATSRRDSAATNEKLFF.

CDR3 loop: CASSFGTGGEQYF. The CDR3 DNA is TGTGCCAGCAGTTTTGGGACAGGGGGCGAGCAGTACTTC. The chain couples TRBV27 to TRBJ2-7; TRBD1 aligns across 11 bases. Germline CDR1 is MNHEY and CDR2 is SMNVEV (reference sequence). Trimming at V came to 3 bases and at J to 6 bases, leaving 1 base not matched to a gene. CDR3 length: 13 residues.

This chain uses TRBV7-2 with TRBJ2-7; D possibly corresponds to TRBD2 (6 bases). V was shortened by 5 bases and J by 6 bases, with 23 bases between the two germline ends. In germline, CDR1 is SGHTA, CDR2 FQGNSA. The CDR3 length is 16 residues. The CDR3 sequence is CASSADAGRAIGEQYF. The CDR3 DNA follows: TGTGCCAGCAGCGCAGACGCGGGGAGAGCCATAGGCGAGCAGTACTTC. The entire variable domain, with the rest obtained from reference TRBV7-2 and TRBJ2-7, is as follows: GAGVSQSPSNKVTEKGKDVELRCDPISGHTALYWYRQSLGQGLEFLIYFQGNSAPDKSGLPSDRFSAERTGGSVSTLTIQRTQQEDSAVYLCASSADAGRAIGEQYFGPGTRLTVT.

This clonotype showed up just a few times. The CDR3 DNA reads as TGTGCCAGCAGCCCACCCGGGACAGCTAAAAATGAGCAGTTCTTC. It yields the protein CASSPPGTAKNEQFF. The chain links TRBV7-9 to TRBJ2-1; 7 nucleotides agree with TRBD1. V gave up 5 bases and J gave up 7 bases; unmatched junction bases: 11. The CDR3 sequence is 15 residues long. Germline CDR1 SEHNR, CDR2 FQNEAQ (reference sequence).

This clonotype was observed a few times. The chain carries TRBV7-9 and TRBJ2-5; TRBD2 agrees at 7 bases. V shed 4 bases, J shed 4 bases, and the junction held 9 bases outside the gene matches. Looked up from germline, CDR1 is SEHNR and CDR2 is FQNEAQ (reference sequence). The CDR3 totals 15 residues. This CDR3 reads CASSSRDYAGETQYF. As DNA, the CDR3 is TGTGCCAGCAGCTCTCGGGACTACGCGGGAGAGACCCAGTACTTC.

The chain combines TRBV6-5 with TRBJ2-4; D could derive from TRBD1 or TRBD2 (6 bases each). The V end was cut by 5 bases, the J end by 2 bases, with 10 bases between. This CDR3 contains 14 residues. The V gene's germline CDR1 is MNHEY and CDR2 SVGAGI. DNA of the CDR3: TGTGCCAGCAGTAGGGGGGAATCCAAAAACATTCAGTACTTC. Its translation: CASSRGESKNIQYF.

The chain links TRBV9 to TRBJ2-3; no reliable D call. CDR3 size: 13 residues. Germline V gene sequence: CDR1 SGDLS, CDR2 YYNGEE. Between the trimmed V and J ends, which lost 3 bases and 1 base, there was a span of 6 bases. CDR3 in DNA: TGTGCCAGCAGCGCGACTGGCACAGATACGCAGTATTTT. The encoded protein is CASSATGTDTQYF.

The rearrangement links TRBV2 to TRBJ1-5; D unclear. Germline V lookup: CDR1 SNHLY, CDR2 FYNNEI. The CDR3 sequence is 13 residues long. V lost 3 bases, J lost 7 bases, and 10 bases lay in between. CDR3 in amino acids: CASSDAGRQPQHF. CDR3 bases: TGTGCCAGCAGTGATGCTGGGAGGCAGCCCCAGCATTTT. The full variable domain, with the rest looked up from reference TRBV2 and TRBJ1-5, is EPEVTQTPSHQVTQMGQEVILRCVPISNHLYFYWYRQILGQKVEFLVSFYNNEISEKSEIFDDQFSVERPDGSNFTLKIRSTKLEDSAMYFCASSDAGRQPQHFGDGTRLSIL.

This clonotype showed up many times. The chain is built from TRBV29-1 and TRBJ2-2, with TRBD1 matching over 7 bases. CDR1 is SQVTM and CDR2 is ANQGSEA in the germline V gene. The V gene end was trimmed by 8 bases and the J gene end by 3 bases; junction bases not matched to a gene: 9. This CDR3 region has 14 residues. CDR3 nucleotides: TGCAGCACTACAGGGGACCCCTACACCGGGGAGCTGTTTTTT. It codes for CSTTGDPYTGELFF.

A few counts support this clonotype. The chain combines TRBV9 with TRBJ2-5, with 8 positions matching TRBD2. The CDR3 is 16 amino acids. Germline loops: CDR1 SGDLS, CDR2 YYNGEE. After removal of 0 bases from V and 1 base from J, the junction contained 5 bases not matched to a gene. CDR3 bases: TGTGCCAGCAGCGTAGCTGCCCTAGCGGGCCAAGAGACCCAGTACTTC. The encoded protein is CASSVAALAGQETQYF.

This clonotype was seen at least ten times. V and J are TRBV7-3 and TRBJ2-3; no reliable D call. Germline-derived CDR1 and CDR2 are SGHTA and FQGTGA. The CDR3 totals 13 residues. V lost 5 bases to trimming and J lost 2 bases, with 8 bases between them. The CDR3 sequence: CASSPLITDTQYF. In nucleotides, the CDR3 is TGTGCCAGCAGCCCGTTGATCACAGATACGCAGTATTTT.

The CDR3 region is CASSLGPGRNGYTF. CDR3 nucleotides: TGTGCCAGCAGCCTTGGACCAGGGAGGAATGGCTACACCTTC. J is TRBJ1-2 and V is TRBV12-3 or TRBV12-4; weak D call: TRBD1 (5 bases). The CDR3 length is 14 residues. Between the trimmed V and J ends, which lost 6 bases and 6 bases, there was a span of 17 bases.

The V call is TRBV15, the J call TRBJ2-3; D might be TRBD2 (5 bases). The CDR3 covers 15 residues. The ends were cut back, 0 bases at V and 4 bases at J, with 11 bases in the middle. The V gene's germline CDR1 is LNHNV and CDR2 YYDKDF (reference sequence). For the CDR3, the DNA is TGTGCCACCAGCAGAGATAGGGCCGGGGCAGATACGCAGTATTTT. Translating it yields CATSRDRAGADTQYF.

This clonotype was detected many times. V gene TRBV5-6 combines with J gene TRBJ2-2, with D hard to call. There are 11 residues in the CDR3. Germline CDR1 reads SGHDT; CDR2 reads YYEEEE. V was shortened by 5 bases and J by 7 bases, with 6 bases between the two germline ends. Here the CDR3 DNA reads TGTGCCAGCAGTCTTTACGGGGAGCTGTTTTTT. Protein: CASSLYGELFF. The full variable domain, with the rest looked up from reference TRBV5-6 and TRBJ2-2, is DAGVTQSPTHLIKTRGQQVTLRCSPKSGHDTVSWYQQALGQGPQFIFQYYEEEERQRGNFPDRFSGHQFPNYSSELNVNALLLGDSALYLCASSLYGELFFGEGSRLTVL.

J is TRBJ2-1 and V is TRBV4-1; D perhaps matches TRBD1 (5 bases). Germline V CDR1 and CDR2: MGHRA, YSYEKL. The CDR3 loop spans 13 amino acids. V was pared by 1 base and J by 10 bases, with 11 bases between. The CDR3 sequence is CASSQGVGAEQFF. The CDR3 DNA reads TGCGCCAGCAGCCAAGGAGTAGGGGCGGAGCAGTTCTTC.

This clonotype was counted a few times. This chain links TRBV4-2 with TRBJ2-1; TRBD1 agrees at 7 bases. In germline, CDR1 is LGHNA, CDR2 YNFKEQ. V was clipped by 1 base and J by 16 bases; unmatched bases: 16. The CDR3 extends over 15 amino acids. The CDR3 sequence: CASSQAGAGGQVLFF. The CDR3 nucleotides read TGTGCCAGCAGCCAAGCAGGTGCGGGTGGACAGGTCCTATTCTTC.

The chain links TRBV7-8 to TRBJ2-7, with D perhaps given as TRBD1 or TRBD2 (5 bases each). The CDR3 contains 16 residues. The germline gives CDR1 SGHVS, CDR2 FQNEAQ. Between the trimmed V and J ends, which lost 0 bases and 2 bases, there was a span of 14 bases. The CDR3: CASSLAPGTSTYEQYV. For the CDR3, the DNA is TGTGCCAGCAGCTTAGCCCCGGGGACGTCGACCTACGAGCAGTACGTC.

The chain couples TRBV7-3 to TRBJ2-2, with D tentatively TRBD1 (5 bases). The V and J ends lost 2 bases and 7 bases respectively, with 11 bases between them. The germline CDR1 and CDR2 sequences are SGHTA and FQGTGA. CDR3 size: 14 residues. DNA of the CDR3: TGTGCCAGCAGCTTAGGACATCAGGGCGGGGAGCTGTTTTTT. Its protein product is CASSLGHQGGELFF.